This T cell receptor beta chain stems from a study of T cell responses to AZD1222 COVID-19 vaccine. Study-wide points: Increases in Spike-specific TCR breadth and depth were seen after two AZD1222 doses.

Sequencing used immunoSEQ multiplex PCR; TCRdb keeps in-frame clones, though not all of them. The profile shows 180,000 or so clones, 85% to 95% of them singletons. The CDR3 consists of 17 residues. The V gene's germline CDR1 is DFQATT and CDR2 SNEGSKA (reference sequence). The germline V and J ends were trimmed by 3 bases and 0 bases, with 18 bases remaining between them. In regard to this clone: The antigen remains unidentified.

Sequences were derived from peripheral blood, sampled on day 0 of AZD1222 vaccination. The TCR was taken from an adult in good health. The chain combines TRBV20-1 with TRBJ1-5; maybe TRBD1 (5 bases). The CDR3 sequence is CSASQSGPNYSNQPQHF. The CDR3, as DNA: TGCAGTGCTAGTCAGTCAGGGCCGAATTATAGCAATCAGCCCCAGCATTTT.